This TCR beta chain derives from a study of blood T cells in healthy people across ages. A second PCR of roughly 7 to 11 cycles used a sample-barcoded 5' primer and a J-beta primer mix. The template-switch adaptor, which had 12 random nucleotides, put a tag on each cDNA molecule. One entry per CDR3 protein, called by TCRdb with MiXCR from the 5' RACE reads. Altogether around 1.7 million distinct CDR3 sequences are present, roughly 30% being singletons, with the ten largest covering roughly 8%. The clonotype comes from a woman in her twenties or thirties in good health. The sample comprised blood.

CDR3 sequence (DNA): TGTGCCACCGCTATAAGCGGACTAGGATACGAGCAGTACTTC. Translation: CATAISGLGYEQYF. The V gene is TRBV15, the J gene TRBJ2-5, with 7 bases matching TRBD2. Near its end, the DNA agrees better with TRBJ2-7, so the J call may be wrong. Looked up from germline, CDR1 is LNHNV and CDR2 is YYDKDF (reference sequence). The CDR3 has 14 residues.